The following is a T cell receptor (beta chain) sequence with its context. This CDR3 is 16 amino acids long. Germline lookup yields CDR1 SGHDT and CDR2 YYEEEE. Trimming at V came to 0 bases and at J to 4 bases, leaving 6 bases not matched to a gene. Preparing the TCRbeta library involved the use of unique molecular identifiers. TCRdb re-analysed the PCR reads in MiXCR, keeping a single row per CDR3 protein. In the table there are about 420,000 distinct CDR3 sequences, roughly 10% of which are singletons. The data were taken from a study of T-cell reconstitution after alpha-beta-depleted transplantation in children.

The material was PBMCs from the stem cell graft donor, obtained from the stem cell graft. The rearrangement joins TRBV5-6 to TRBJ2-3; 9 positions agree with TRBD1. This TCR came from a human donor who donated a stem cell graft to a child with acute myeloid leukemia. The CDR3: CASSLDVTGGADTQYF. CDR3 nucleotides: TGTGCCAGCAGCTTGGATGTTACAGGGGGCGCAGATACGCAGTATTTT.